A single sample gave rise to the 24 T cell receptor beta chains below, sequenced in a study of T-cell memory formation after mild COVID-19. TCRdb itself ran the 5' RACE reads through MiXCR, one entry per CDR3 protein. The profile covers fewer than 200,000 distinct CDR3 sequences, with over 10% appearing a single time and approximately 3.5% taken by the ten largest. Sequenced material: PBMCs or a T cell subset sorted from them (not recorded which). The source is a man younger than 35 who had mild COVID-19 (a few samples of this study predate the infection). Cell type and time point are not known.

The rearrangement joins TRBV21-1 to TRBJ2-7; TRBD1, the table's D call, was not compared with the DNA. TRBV21-1 corresponds to a pseudogene. The CDR3 extends over 16 amino acids. The DNA of the CDR3 is TGTGCCAGCAGCAAATGGCTCGGACAGCCCACCTACGAGCAGTACGTC. Residues: CASSKWLGQPTYEQYV.

The V gene is TRBV5-4, the J gene TRBJ2-3; 7 bases map to TRBD1. The V segment lost 4 bases and the J segment 1 base; nucleotides outside the gene matches: 3. Per the germline V gene, CDR1 is SGHNT and CDR2 is YYREEE (reference sequence). The CDR3 spans 14 residues. This chain's CDR3 is CASSDRARTDTQYF. The CDR3 DNA reads TGTGCCAGCAGCGACAGGGCCCGCACAGATACGCAGTATTTT.

This clonotype has just a few counts. The chain links TRBV7-3 to TRBJ2-3; no definite D call. This CDR3 is built from 16 residues. Germline-derived CDR1 and CDR2 are SGHTA and FQGTGA. V lost 1 base to trimming and J lost 0 bases, with 11 bases between them. The CDR3 here is CASSLNGLLSTDTQYF. CDR3 bases: TGTGCCAGCAGCTTAAATGGGCTTTTAAGCACAGATACGCAGTATTTT.

A few counts support this clonotype. The chain is built from TRBV4-3 and TRBJ1-1, with D hard to call. The V gene's germline CDR1 is LGHNA and CDR2 YSLEER. The V end was cut by 0 bases, the J end by 4 bases, with 6 bases between. This CDR3 contains 13 residues. This chain's CDR3 is CASSQERATEAFF. The CDR3 nucleotides are TGCGCCAGCAGCCAAGAACGGGCCACTGAAGCTTTCTTT.

This rearrangement joins TRBV11-3 to TRBJ2-1, with 9 nucleotides matching TRBD2. The germline CDR1 and CDR2 sequences are SGHNT and YENEEA. This CDR3 has 14 amino acids. Unmatched junction bases numbered 4, after V lost 1 base and J lost 9 bases. CDR3 residues: CASSLGGGAFEQFF. The DNA for the CDR3 is TGTGCCAGCAGCTTAGGCGGGGGGGCTTTTGAGCAGTTCTTC.

The sample holds a few counts of this clonotype. The J gene is TRBJ2-5, the V gene TRBV20-1; no clear D. Germline lookup yields CDR1 DFQATT and CDR2 SNEGSKA (reference sequence). The V end was cut by 3 bases, the J end by 4 bases, with 9 bases between. This CDR3 comprises 12 residues. CDR3 protein: CSARKETETQYF. DNA for the CDR3: TGCAGTGCTAGGAAGGAGACAGAGACCCAGTACTTC.

This clonotype was detected many times. The V gene is TRBV11-2, the J gene TRBJ1-2; the D gene is possibly TRBD1 (6 bases). The CDR3 extends over 16 amino acids. Germline CDR1 and CDR2: SGHAT and FQNNGV. The ends were cut back, 0 bases at V and 8 bases at J, with 19 bases in the middle. CDR3 DNA: TGTGCCAGCAGCTTAGATGGGGTGTCCTCTCAGGGGGGCTACACCTTC. This encodes CASSLDGVSSQGGYTF.

The chain combines TRBV7-2 with TRBJ2-3; TRBD2 matches 9 bases. The CDR3 runs to 18 residues. Germline values: CDR1 SGHTA, CDR2 FQGNSA. The ends lost 2 bases at V and 4 bases at J; junction bases unmatched: 13. The CDR3 region is CASSLKGPGTSSPDTQYF. CDR3 DNA sequence: TGTGCCAGCAGCTTAAAGGGTCCGGGGACTAGCAGCCCAGATACGCAGTATTTT.

The chain joins TRBV27 to TRBJ2-3, with D possibly being TRBD1 (6 bases). The germline gives CDR1 MNHEY, CDR2 SMNVEV (reference sequence). There are 17 residues in the CDR3. The V and J ends lost 2 bases and 3 bases respectively, with 18 bases between them. In nucleotides, the CDR3 is TGTGCCAGCAGTTTAAGGGCAGGGGTCCGGGCGACAGATACGCAGTATTTT. Translating it yields CASSLRAGVRATDTQYF.

This sequence joins TRBV5-1 and TRBJ2-4, with D uncertain. The CDR3 has 14 amino acids. V was pared by 2 bases and J by 3 bases, with 9 bases between. Germline-derived CDR1 and CDR2 are SGHRS and YFSETQ. The DNA for the CDR3 is TGCGCCAGCAGCTTCGGTGACGGCAAAAACATTCAGTACTTC. It is translated as CASSFGDGKNIQYF.

CDR3 sequence reads: CASSPWTGLNEKLFF. For the CDR3, the DNA is TGTGCCAGCAGCCCTTGGACAGGTCTTAATGAAAAACTGTTTTTT. This chain uses TRBV11-2 with TRBJ1-4, with 7 bases aligning to TRBD1. J gave up 4 bases and V 5 bases, and 7 bases lay outside the gene matches. Germline V gives CDR1 SGHAT, CDR2 FQNNGV. The CDR3 sequence is 15 residues long.

This clonotype has more than one count but fewer than ten. The genes are TRBV28 and TRBJ2-1; tentative D call: TRBD1 (5 bases). CDR3 size: 12 residues. Germline assignment: CDR1 MDHEN and CDR2 SYDVKM. V shed 9 bases and J shed 4 bases, with 10 bases lying between them. The DNA for the CDR3 is TGTGCCAGTTTTGACAGATACAATGAGCAGTTCTTC. Translation: CASFDRYNEQFF.

The chain couples TRBV7-6 to TRBJ2-3; D gene unclear. The CDR3 sequence is 15 residues long. Germline values: CDR1 SGHVS, CDR2 FNYEAQ. V lost 5 bases, J lost 3 bases, and 15 bases lay in between. Here the CDR3 DNA reads TGTGCCAGCAGCCCCGAAGGGCTCTGGACAGATACGCAGTATTTT. It is translated as CASSPEGLWTDTQYF.

This clonotype has only a few counts. V is TRBV7-8 and J is TRBJ2-1; D may be TRBD2 (6 bases). The CDR3 consists of 14 residues. CDR1 is SGHVS and CDR2 is FQNEAQ in the germline V gene. Trimming stripped 2 bases from V and 12 bases from J, with 17 bases between. This CDR3 is CASSLRTPGGRQFF. In nucleotides, the CDR3 is TGTGCCAGCAGCTTAAGGACTCCTGGAGGGAGGCAGTTCTTC.

As regards this clonotype: The junction shows a germline mismatch at one end, possibly a read error. The rearrangement joins TRBV5-1 to TRBJ2-7; D possibly corresponds to TRBD1 (5 bases). Germline V CDR1 and CDR2: SGHRS, YFSETQ. The CDR3 length is 12 residues. CDR3 DNA: TGCGCCAGCAGCTTGGAAGGTGCAGGGCTGGGTTTC. This gives the protein CASSLEGAGLGF.

This clonotype was counted a few times. The chain couples TRBV6-5 to TRBJ1-2, with 11 bases fitting TRBD1. The V segment lost 7 bases and the J segment 4 bases; nucleotides outside the gene matches: 8. CDR3 length: 15 amino acids. Germline values: CDR1 MNHEY, CDR2 SVGAGI. The CDR3 sequence: CASTGGDRGVYGYTF. The CDR3 region has the DNA TGTGCCAGCACTGGGGGGGACAGGGGGGTCTATGGCTACACCTTC.

This clonotype was counted between two and nine times. The rearrangement joins TRBV7-3 to TRBJ2-5, with TRBD2 as a possible D gene (6 bases). Germline V lookup: CDR1 SGHTA, CDR2 FQGTGA. There are 13 residues in the CDR3. The V end was cut by 0 bases, the J end by 5 bases, with 7 bases between. The CDR3: CASSLTRGETQYF. The CDR3 DNA reads as TGTGCCAGCAGCTTAACCCGGGGGGAGACCCAGTACTTC.

This clonotype was seen at least ten times. The rearrangement links TRBV29-1 to TRBJ1-5; no clear D. The CDR3 contains 12 residues. V gave up 5 bases and J gave up 2 bases, with 7 bases separating them. Germline assignment: CDR1 SQVTM and CDR2 ANQGSEA. CDR3 in amino acids: CSVLVGNQPQHF. CDR3 nucleotide sequence: TGCAGCGTTTTAGTAGGCAATCAGCCCCAGCATTTT. The whole variable domain, filled in from reference TRBV29-1 and TRBJ1-5, reads SAVISQKPSRDICQRGTSLTIQCQVDSQVTMMFWYRQQPGQSLTLIATANQGSEATYESGFVIDKFPISRPNLTFSTLTVSNMSPEDSSIYLCSVLVGNQPQHFGDGTRLSIL.

In this sample, this clonotype turned up many times. This chain connects TRBV18 to TRBJ2-7; 7 positions match TRBD1. This CDR3 is built from 13 residues. The V gene end was trimmed by 3 bases and the J gene end by 7 bases; junction bases not matched to a gene: 6. The V gene's germline CDR1 is KGHSH and CDR2 LQKENI. The CDR3 bases are TGTGCCAGCTCACCCGGGACAGCGCAAGAGCAGTACTTC. This codes for CASSPGTAQEQYF.

The chain joins TRBV29-1 to TRBJ2-7; 10 bases fit TRBD2. The V and J ends lost 7 bases and 2 bases, in that order; junction bases with no gene match: 2. Germline-derived CDR1 and CDR2 are SQVTM and ANQGSEA. This CDR3 comprises 12 residues. The CDR3 spells CSASGGTYEQYF. DNA for the CDR3: TGCAGCGCTAGCGGGGGAACCTACGAGCAGTACTTC.

This clonotype was detected many times. The rearrangement links TRBV6-5 to TRBJ2-3; no clear D gene. The CDR3 runs 14 residues. Per the germline V gene, CDR1 is MNHEY and CDR2 is SVGAGI. The ends were cut back, 4 bases at V and 9 bases at J, with 17 bases in the middle. The CDR3 DNA sequence: TGTGCCAGCAGTTCCTCAGGTTCCGTCTGGACGCAGTATTTT. Translating gives CASSSSGSVWTQYF.

This rearrangement joins TRBV29-1 to TRBJ1-2; D not certain. The CDR3 is 14 residues long. Germline assignment: CDR1 SQVTM and CDR2 ANQGSEA. V was shortened by 3 bases and J by 8 bases, with 19 bases between the two germline ends. CDR3 nucleotide sequence: TGCAGCGTTGATTTAGCGGAGGGTTGGCGCGGCTACACCTTC. It translates to CSVDLAEGWRGYTF.

The gene calls are TRBV10-3 and TRBJ1-1; possible D gene TRBD1, 5 bases. V was pared by 5 bases and J by 6 bases, with 13 bases between. There are 13 residues in the CDR3. Germline V CDR1 and CDR2: ENHRY, SYGVKD. The CDR3 nucleotides read TGTGCCATCAGTTCCGGGACCCTCTCTGAAGCTTTCTTT. Translated, it gives CAISSGTLSEAFF.

This clonotype turned up a few times. The rearrangement joins TRBV18 to TRBJ2-7; the match to TRBD1 covers 11 bases. The length of the CDR3 is 14 residues. Trimming removed 0 bases from V and 6 bases from J; junction bases left unmatched: 1. Germline V lookup: CDR1 KGHSH, CDR2 LQKENI. CDR3 sequence: CASSPPGTGGEQYV. CDR3 DNA: TGTGCCAGCTCACCACCCGGGACAGGGGGCGAGCAGTACGTC.